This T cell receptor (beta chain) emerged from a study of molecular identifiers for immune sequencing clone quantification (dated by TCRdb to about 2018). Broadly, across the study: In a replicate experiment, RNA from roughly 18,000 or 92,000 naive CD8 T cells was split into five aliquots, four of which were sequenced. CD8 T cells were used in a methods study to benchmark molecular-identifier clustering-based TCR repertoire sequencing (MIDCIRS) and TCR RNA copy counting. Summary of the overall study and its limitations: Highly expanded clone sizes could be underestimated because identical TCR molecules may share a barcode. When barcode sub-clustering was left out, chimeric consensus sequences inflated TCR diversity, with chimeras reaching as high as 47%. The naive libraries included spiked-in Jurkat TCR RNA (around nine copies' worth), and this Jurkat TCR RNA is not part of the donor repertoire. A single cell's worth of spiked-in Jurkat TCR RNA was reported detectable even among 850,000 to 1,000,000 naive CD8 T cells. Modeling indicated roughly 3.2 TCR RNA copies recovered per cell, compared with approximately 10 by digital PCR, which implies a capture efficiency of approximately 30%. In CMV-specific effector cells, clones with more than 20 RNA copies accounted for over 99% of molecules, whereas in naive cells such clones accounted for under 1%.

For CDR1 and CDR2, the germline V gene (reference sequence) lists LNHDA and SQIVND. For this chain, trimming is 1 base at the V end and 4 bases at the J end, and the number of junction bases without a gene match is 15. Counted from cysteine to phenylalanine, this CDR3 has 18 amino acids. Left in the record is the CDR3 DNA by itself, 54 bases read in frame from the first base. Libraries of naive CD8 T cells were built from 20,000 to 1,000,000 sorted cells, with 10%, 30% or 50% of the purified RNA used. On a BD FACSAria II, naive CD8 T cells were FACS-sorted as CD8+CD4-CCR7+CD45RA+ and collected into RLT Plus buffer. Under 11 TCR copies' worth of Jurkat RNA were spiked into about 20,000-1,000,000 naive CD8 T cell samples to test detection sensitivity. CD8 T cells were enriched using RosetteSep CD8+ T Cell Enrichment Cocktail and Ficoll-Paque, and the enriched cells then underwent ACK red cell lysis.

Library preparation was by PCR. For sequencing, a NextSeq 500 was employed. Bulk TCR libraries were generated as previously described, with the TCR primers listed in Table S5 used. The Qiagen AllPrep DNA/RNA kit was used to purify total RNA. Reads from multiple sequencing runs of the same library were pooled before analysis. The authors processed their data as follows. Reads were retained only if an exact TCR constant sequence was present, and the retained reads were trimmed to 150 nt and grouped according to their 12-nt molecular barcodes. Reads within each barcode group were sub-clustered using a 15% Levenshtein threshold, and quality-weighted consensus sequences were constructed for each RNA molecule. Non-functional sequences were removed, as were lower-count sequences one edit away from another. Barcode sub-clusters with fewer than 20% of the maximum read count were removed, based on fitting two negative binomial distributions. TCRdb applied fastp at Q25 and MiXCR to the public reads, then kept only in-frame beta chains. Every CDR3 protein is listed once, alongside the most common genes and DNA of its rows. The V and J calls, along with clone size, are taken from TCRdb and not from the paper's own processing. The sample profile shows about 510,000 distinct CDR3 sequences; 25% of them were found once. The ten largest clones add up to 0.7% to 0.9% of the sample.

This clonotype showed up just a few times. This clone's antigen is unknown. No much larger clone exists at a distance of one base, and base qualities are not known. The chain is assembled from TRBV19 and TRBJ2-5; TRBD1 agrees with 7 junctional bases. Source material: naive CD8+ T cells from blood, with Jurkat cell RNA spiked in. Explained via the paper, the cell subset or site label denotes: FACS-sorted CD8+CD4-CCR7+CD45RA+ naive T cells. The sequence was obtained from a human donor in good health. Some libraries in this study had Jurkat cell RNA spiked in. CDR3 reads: CASSIGVVGTAIRETQYF. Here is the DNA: TGTGCCAGTAGTATAGGAGTCGTCGGGACAGCGATTCGAGAGACCCAGTACTTC.